The 31 T cell receptor beta chains presented below share a single source sample, sequenced in a study of cytomegalovirus exposure and HLA in healthy donors. PCR was performed using 60 Vbeta and 13 Jbeta primers. Clones were read by immunoSEQ multiplex PCR, and TCRdb kept only the in-frame ones, dropping some. This sample has more than 85,000 clones, with about 80% found just once. The sample taken for sequencing was PBMCs. These receptors came from a man aged 25-45 years in good health and CMV-seropositive.

This clone occurred a few times. V is TRBV6-1 and J is TRBJ2-5, with 9 positions matching TRBD2. Germline V CDR1 and CDR2: MNHNS, SASEGT. The V gene end was trimmed by 1 base and the J gene end by 3 bases; junction bases not matched to a gene: 12. The CDR3 contains 18 residues. The CDR3 sequence: CASSEGGRRSGGKETQYF. The CDR3 region has the DNA TGTGCCAGCAGTGAAGGGGGGCGACGTAGCGGGGGAAAAGAGACCCAGTACTTC.

In its sample, this clone was seen a few times. The chain is built from TRBV5-5 and TRBJ2-2; 9 nucleotides match TRBD2. This CDR3 has 17 amino acids. Germline CDR1 SGHKS, CDR2 YYEKEE (reference sequence). The J segment lost 5 bases and the V segment lost 4 bases, leaving 12 bases of the junction unmatched. CDR3 in amino acids: CASSPRASGAETGELFF. The CDR3 DNA reads TGTGCCAGCAGCCCGAGGGCTAGCGGGGCGGAAACCGGGGAGCTGTTTTTT.

The rearrangement links TRBV5-4 to TRBJ1-4; no reliable D call. CDR3 size: 15 residues. Germline CDR1 SGHNT, CDR2 YYREEE (reference sequence). Trimming shortened V by 0 bases and J by 4 bases, and 10 bases separated the two germline ends. CDR3 sequence reads: CASSLGGQNNEKLFF. CDR3 in DNA: TGTGCCAGCAGCTTGGGTGGCCAGAATAATGAAAAACTGTTTTTT.

The gene calls are TRBV4-3 and TRBJ1-1; no firm D call. V lost 0 bases and J 5 bases, leaving 16 bases between the germline ends. This CDR3 comprises 16 residues. Germline V gene sequence: CDR1 LGHNA, CDR2 YSLEER. CDR3 protein: CASSQERQFHGTEAFF. The CDR3 nucleotides are TGCGCCAGCAGCCAAGAACGTCAATTCCACGGGACTGAAGCTTTCTTT.

The chain is built from TRBV6-5 and TRBJ1-6; D is uncertain. The germline V gene encodes CDR1 MNHEY and CDR2 SVGAGI. This CDR3 is built from 14 residues. V lost 3 bases, J lost 8 bases, and 11 bases lay in between. The CDR3 loop reads CASSYGQMDSPLHF. CDR3 DNA: TGTGCCAGCAGTTATGGGCAGATGGATTCACCCCTCCACTTT.

The CDR3 DNA reads TGTGCCAGTAGTACCAGGGGCCTTGAGCAGTTCTTC. It yields the protein CASSTRGLEQFF. The chain uses TRBV19 and TRBJ2-1, with a weak D call TRBD1 (6 bases). The CDR3 is 12 residues long. Per the germline V gene, CDR1 is LNHDA and CDR2 is SQIVND (reference sequence). V was cut by 4 bases and J by 9 bases, with 10 bases left in between.

The chain is built from TRBV28 and TRBJ1-2, with D tentatively TRBD1 (6 bases). Germline CDR1 reads MDHEN; CDR2 reads SYDVKM. The ends were cut back, 4 bases at V and 4 bases at J, with 13 bases in the middle. CDR3 size: 14 residues. Written as DNA, the CDR3 is TGTGCCAGCAGTTCCCGCAGGGGCCTCTATGGCTACACCTTC. This gives the protein CASSSRRGLYGYTF.

The genes are TRBV2 and TRBJ2-7; TRBD2 is a possible D gene (5 bases). The CDR3 loop spans 14 amino acids. Germline CDR1 reads SNHLY; CDR2 reads FYNNEI. The V end was cut by 3 bases, the J end by 5 bases, with 14 bases between. This CDR3 reads CASSEWRYGDEQYF. CDR3 sequence (DNA): TGTGCCAGCAGTGAGTGGAGGTACGGAGACGAGCAGTACTTC.

The chain couples TRBV9 to TRBJ2-1; 9 bases align to TRBD1. Looked up from germline, CDR1 is SGDLS and CDR2 is YYNGEE. After removal of 3 bases from V and 3 bases from J, the junction contained 7 bases not matched to a gene. This CDR3 has 16 residues. CDR3: CASSGGTGHYYNEQFF. CDR3 bases: TGTGCCAGCAGCGGGGGGACAGGGCACTACTACAATGAGCAGTTCTTC.

The V call is TRBV19, the J call TRBJ2-7; 8 bases agree with TRBD2. The length of the CDR3 is 14 residues. Germline lookup yields CDR1 LNHDA and CDR2 SQIVND (reference sequence). Germline trimming cut 2 bases from V and 3 bases from J; bases unmatched to any gene: 3. CDR3 protein: CASSIRGGLYEQYF. Here the CDR3 DNA reads TGTGCCAGTAGTATACGGGGGGGACTCTACGAGCAGTACTTC.

The rearrangement joins TRBV28 to TRBJ1-1, with D maybe TRBD1 (5 bases). This CDR3 contains 14 residues. The germline CDR1 and CDR2 sequences are MDHEN and SYDVKM. V lost 2 bases to trimming and J lost 8 bases, with 15 bases between them. CDR3 residues: CASSLGAQVSEAFF. CDR3 in DNA: TGTGCCAGCAGTTTAGGGGCGCAGGTATCGGAAGCTTTCTTT.

The V and J genes are TRBV11-2 and TRBJ1-2; the D is unclear. Germline CDR1 reads SGHAT; CDR2 reads FQNNGV. CDR3 length: 14 amino acids. The germline V and J ends were trimmed by 6 bases and 4 bases, with 15 bases remaining between them. Here the CDR3 DNA reads TGTGCCAGCAGTCCAGGCAACAACTTCTATGGCTACACCTTC. It translates to CASSPGNNFYGYTF.

Details on this clone: At one end the junction does not follow the germline gene, possibly because of a read error. Other DNA sequences within the sample encode an identical CDR3. This chain links TRBV7-8 with TRBJ1-2; D gene unclear. The germline V gene has CDR1 SGHVS and CDR2 FQNEAQ. The CDR3 has 18 amino acids. DNA of the CDR3: TGTGCCAGTAGCTTATTCCATCTCGAGGTTGGAACTAACTATGGCTACACCTTC. Residues: CASSLFHLEVGTNYGYTF.

This clone was recorded a few times. The chain combines TRBV10-3 with TRBJ1-2; D is uncertain. With 6 bases removed from V and 2 bases from J, the gap between germline ends came to 16 bases. The germline gives CDR1 ENHRY, CDR2 SYGVKD. There are 15 residues in the CDR3. The CDR3 DNA reads TGTGCCATCAGGGAAGGCGGAGGGAGGAACTATGGCTACACCTTC. This encodes CAIREGGGRNYGYTF.

The chain combines TRBV5-4 with TRBJ2-7, with 9 positions matching TRBD1. Trimming took 2 bases from V and 3 from J; bases not matched to a gene: 3. Germline V gene lookup returns CDR1 SGHNT and CDR2 YYREEE (reference sequence). There are 14 residues in the CDR3. For the CDR3, the DNA is TGTGCCAGCAGCTTCGGGACAGGGAGCTACGAGCAGTACTTC. This translates into CASSFGTGSYEQYF.

The rearrangement uses TRBV2 and TRBJ2-1, with D tentatively TRBD1 (6 bases). The germline gives CDR1 SNHLY, CDR2 FYNNEI. Trimming removed 4 bases from V and 4 bases from J, with 11 bases in between. CDR3 length equals 14 residues. The CDR3, as DNA: TGTGCCAGCAGTGCGGCAGGGGATTACAATGAGCAGTTCTTC. This sequence encodes CASSAAGDYNEQFF. The full variable domain, in which reference TRBV2 and TRBJ2-1 provide the parts outside the CDR3, is EPEVTQTPSHQVTQMGQEVILRCVPISNHLYFYWYRQILGQKVEFLVSFYNNEISEKSEIFDDQFSVERPDGSNFTLKIRSTKLEDSAMYFCASSAAGDYNEQFFGPGTRLTVL.

The rearrangement joins TRBV5-6 to TRBJ2-5, with a possible D match to TRBD1 (6 bases). Trimming took 4 bases from V and 1 from J, leaving 20 bases between them. Germline assignment: CDR1 SGHDT and CDR2 YYEEEE. This CDR3 contains 17 residues. CDR3 residues: CASSAVQGSSIQETQYF. Here the CDR3 DNA reads TGTGCCAGCAGCGCCGTGCAGGGGAGTTCGATCCAAGAGACCCAGTACTTC.

The gene calls are TRBV7-6 and TRBJ1-1; weak D call: TRBD1 (6 bases). Germline values: CDR1 SGHVS, CDR2 FNYEAQ. Trimming shortened V by 2 bases and J by 1 base, and 11 bases separated the two germline ends. The CDR3 spans 15 residues. CDR3 sequence reads: CASSLYRGGNTEAFF. CDR3 DNA: TGTGCCAGCAGCTTATATAGGGGGGGGAACACTGAAGCTTTCTTT.

The V and J genes are TRBV6-1 and TRBJ2-1, with D perhaps matching TRBD1 or TRBD2 (6 bases each). The germline gives CDR1 MNHNS, CDR2 SASEGT. There are 15 residues in the CDR3. The germline V and J ends were trimmed by 7 bases and 5 bases, with 18 bases remaining between them. The CDR3 spells CASTEAGYRDNEQFF. For the CDR3, the DNA is TGTGCCAGCACCGAAGCGGGCTACAGGGACAATGAGCAGTTCTTC.

This clone occurred once. The rearrangement uses TRBV6-6 and TRBJ2-2; D unresolved. V was cut by 8 bases and J by 4 bases, with 14 bases left in between. Germline V gene data show CDR1 as MNHNY and CDR2 as SVGAGI (reference sequence). The CDR3 contains 14 residues. CDR3 sequence reads: CASDGSSGTGELFF. The CDR3 DNA reads as TGTGCCAGCGACGGGTCTTCGGGCACCGGGGAGCTGTTTTTT.

J is TRBJ1-5 and V is TRBV19, with unresolved D. CDR1 is LNHDA, CDR2 SQIVND, per germline (reference sequence). This CDR3 is built from 14 residues. The germline V and J ends were trimmed by 1 base and 7 bases, with 11 bases remaining between them. The CDR3 reads CASSIGGRGQPQHF. In nucleotides, the CDR3 is TGTGCCAGTAGTATAGGAGGCCGCGGGCAGCCCCAGCATTTT.

Only one count was recorded for this clone. V and J are TRBV4-3 and TRBJ2-3; 7 bases are shared with TRBD2. The V and J ends lost 0 bases and 0 bases, in that order; junction bases with no gene match: 3. The CDR3 covers 16 residues. CDR1 and CDR2 (germline): LGHNA, YSLEER. The CDR3, as DNA: TGCGCCAGCAGCCAAGATAGGCGGGGGAGCACAGATACGCAGTATTTT. It is translated as CASSQDRRGSTDTQYF.

The chain has TRBV6-1 and TRBJ2-1, with 7 bases fitting TRBD1. The CDR3 consists of 15 residues. J lost 1 base, V lost 5 bases, and 5 bases had no gene match. Germline V gene data show CDR1 as MNHNS and CDR2 as SASEGT. The CDR3 coding sequence is TGTGCCAGCAGTTTACGACAGGGTTCCTACAATGAGCAGTTCTTC. Translation gives CASSLRQGSYNEQFF.

The chain carries TRBV19 and TRBJ1-1; D ambiguous. CDR1 and CDR2 (germline): LNHDA, SQIVND (reference sequence). This CDR3 comprises 17 residues. V was shortened by 3 bases and J by 0 bases, with 17 bases between the two germline ends. The CDR3, as DNA: TGTGCCAGTAGTATCCGCCTGGGAGTAACCATGAACACTGAAGCTTTCTTT. This codes for CASSIRLGVTMNTEAFF.

The chain has TRBV7-8 and TRBJ2-7, with TRBD1 identical over 8 bases. V lost 5 bases, J lost 3 bases, and 6 bases stayed unmatched. The CDR3 contains 14 residues. The germline gives CDR1 SGHVS, CDR2 FQNEAQ. In DNA form, the CDR3 reads TGTGCCAGCAGCCGCGGGACAGGCGGCTACGAGCAGTACTTC. This codes for CASSRGTGGYEQYF.

The gene calls are TRBV7-2 and TRBJ2-1; D perhaps matches TRBD2 (5 bases). The CDR3 covers 16 residues. V shed 4 bases and J shed 0 bases, with 13 bases lying between them. Germline V gives CDR1 SGHTA, CDR2 FQGNSA. The CDR3 protein is CASSSPSSSSYNEQFF. DNA for the CDR3: TGTGCCAGCAGCTCCCCTAGCTCGAGCTCCTACAATGAGCAGTTCTTC. Full variable domain (outside the CDR3, taken from reference TRBV7-2 and TRBJ2-1): GAGVSQSPSNKVTEKGKDVELRCDPISGHTALYWYRQSLGQGLEFLIYFQGNSAPDKSGLPSDRFSAERTGGSVSTLTIQRTQQEDSAVYLCASSSPSSSSYNEQFFGPGTRLTVL.

This clone was detected only once. One junction end disagrees with the germline gene, perhaps due to a read error. The chain links TRBV9 to TRBJ1-1; TRBD1 aligns across 7 bases. CDR3 length: 16 amino acids. The germline V gene encodes CDR1 SGDLS and CDR2 YYNGEE. CDR3 amino acids: CASSVGAGRQGKRASF. The DNA of the CDR3 is TGTGCCAGCAGCGTAGGAGCCGGACGACAGGGTAAGAGGGCTTCCTTT. Looking up the rest from reference TRBV9 and TRBJ1-1 gives the full variable domain: DSGVTQTPKHLITATGQRVTLRCSPRSGDLSVYWYQQSLDQGLQFLIQYYNGEERAKGNILERFSAQQFPDLHSELNLSSLELGDSALYFCASSVGAGRQGKRASFGQGTRLTVV.

J is TRBJ1-2 and V is TRBV18; D is ambiguous. CDR3 length: 14 residues. V lost 0 bases to trimming and J lost 1 base, with 6 bases between them. Germline loops: CDR1 KGHSH, CDR2 LQKENI. CDR3 sequence (DNA): TGTGCCAGCTCACCACCCGGCGGTAACTATGGCTACACCTTC. It specifies CASSPPGGNYGYTF. Filled out from reference TRBV18 and TRBJ1-2, the complete variable domain reads NAGVMQNPRHLVRRRGQEARLRCSPMKGHSHVYWYRQLPEEGLKFMVYLQKENIIDESGMPKERFSAEFPKEGPSILRIQQVVRGDSAAYFCASSPPGGNYGYTFGSGTRLTVV.

The chain recombines TRBV27 with TRBJ2-2, with a tentative D call TRBD2 (6 bases). Trimming pared 7 bases from V and 7 bases from J, leaving 16 bases between. This CDR3 contains 14 residues. Germline loops: CDR1 MNHEY, CDR2 SMNVEV (reference sequence). The CDR3 loop is CASTGTPAGGELFF. The CDR3 nucleotides are TGTGCCAGCACCGGGACTCCCGCGGGCGGGGAGCTGTTTTTT.

This chain joins TRBV27 and TRBJ2-1; D not certain. Germline CDR1 and CDR2: MNHEY and SMNVEV (reference sequence). V lost 4 bases to trimming and J lost 10 bases, with 14 bases between them. The length of the CDR3 is 13 residues. CDR3 residues: CASSYTDTREQFF. The DNA for the CDR3 is TGTGCCAGCAGTTACACAGACACCCGAGAGCAGTTCTTC.

The CDR3 sequence: CASSLAPEEVYEQYF. The DNA for the CDR3 is TGTGCCAGCAGCTTGGCCCCGGAGGAGGTCTACGAGCAGTACTTC. The chain couples TRBV5-6 to TRBJ2-5; TRBD2 might be the D (5 bases). The DNA end lines up better with TRBJ2-7; the J call may be wrong. There are 15 residues in the CDR3. Germline V CDR1 and CDR2: SGHDT, YYEEEE.